The T cell receptor beta chain described here comes from a study of CD8 T cells in Susac syndrome. Random hexamers were used to reverse transcribe the RNA input (about 0.5 to 1 ug). Multiplex immunoSEQ PCR targeted 54 Vbeta and 13 Jbeta TCR beta segments. TCRdb recomputed calls from the immunoSEQ multiplex PCR reads with MiXCR, one row per CDR3 protein. The repertoire holds about 200,000 distinct CDR3 sequences, with roughly 95% as singletons. The CDR3 runs 13 residues. Trimming shortened V by 4 bases and J by 6 bases, and 13 bases separated the two germline ends. In germline, CDR1 is SGHAT, CDR2 FQNNGV.

This receptor was identified in a human donor with multiple sclerosis. The V call is TRBV11-2, the J call TRBJ2-7; unclear D gene. Sequencing used CD4+ T cells from PBMCs. As DNA, the CDR3 is TGTGCCAGCAGCTCAAGACTGATGGGCGAGCAGTACTTC. As protein: CASSSRLMGEQYF.